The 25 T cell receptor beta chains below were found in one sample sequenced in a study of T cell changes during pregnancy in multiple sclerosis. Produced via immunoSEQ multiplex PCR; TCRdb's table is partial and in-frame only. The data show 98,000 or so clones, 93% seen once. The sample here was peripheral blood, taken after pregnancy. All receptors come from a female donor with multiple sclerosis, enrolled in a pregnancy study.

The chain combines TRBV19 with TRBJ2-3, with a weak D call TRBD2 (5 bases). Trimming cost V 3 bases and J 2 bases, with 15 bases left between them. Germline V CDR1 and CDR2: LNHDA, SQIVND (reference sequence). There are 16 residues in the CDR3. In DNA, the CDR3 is TGTGCCAGTAGTATTGGCTCTAGCTATCCCACAGATACGCAGTATTTT. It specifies CASSIGSSYPTDTQYF.

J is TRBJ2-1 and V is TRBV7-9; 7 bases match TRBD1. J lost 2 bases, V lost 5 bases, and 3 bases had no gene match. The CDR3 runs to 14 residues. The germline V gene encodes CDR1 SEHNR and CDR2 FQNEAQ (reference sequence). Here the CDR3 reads CASSPDRTYNEQFF. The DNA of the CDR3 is TGTGCCAGCAGCCCGGACAGGACCTACAATGAGCAGTTCTTC.

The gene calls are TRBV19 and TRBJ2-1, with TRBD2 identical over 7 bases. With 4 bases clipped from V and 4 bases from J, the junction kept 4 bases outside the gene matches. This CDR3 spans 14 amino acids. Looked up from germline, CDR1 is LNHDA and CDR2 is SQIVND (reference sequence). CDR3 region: CASSTGLKYNEQFF. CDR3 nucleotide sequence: TGTGCCAGTAGTACGGGACTAAAGTACAATGAGCAGTTCTTC.

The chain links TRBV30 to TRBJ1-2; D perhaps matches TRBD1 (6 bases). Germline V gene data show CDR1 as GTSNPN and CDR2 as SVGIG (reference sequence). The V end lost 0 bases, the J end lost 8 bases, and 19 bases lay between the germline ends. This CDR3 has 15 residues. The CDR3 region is CAWSVQGREGWGYTF. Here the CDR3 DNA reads TGTGCCTGGAGTGTACAGGGCAGGGAAGGCTGGGGCTACACCTTC.

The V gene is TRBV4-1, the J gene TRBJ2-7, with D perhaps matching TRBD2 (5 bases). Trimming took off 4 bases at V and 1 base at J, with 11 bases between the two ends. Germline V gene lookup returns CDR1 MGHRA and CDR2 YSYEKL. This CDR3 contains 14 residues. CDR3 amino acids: CASSPAGTSYEQYF. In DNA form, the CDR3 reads TGCGCCAGCAGCCCGGCGGGCACTTCCTACGAGCAGTACTTC.

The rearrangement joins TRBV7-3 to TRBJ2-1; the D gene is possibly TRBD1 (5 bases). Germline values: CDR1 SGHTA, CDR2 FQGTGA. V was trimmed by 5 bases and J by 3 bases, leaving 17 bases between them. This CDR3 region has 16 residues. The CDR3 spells CASSPLGAQDYNEQFF. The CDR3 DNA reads TGTGCCAGCAGCCCCCTTGGGGCTCAAGACTACAATGAGCAGTTCTTC.

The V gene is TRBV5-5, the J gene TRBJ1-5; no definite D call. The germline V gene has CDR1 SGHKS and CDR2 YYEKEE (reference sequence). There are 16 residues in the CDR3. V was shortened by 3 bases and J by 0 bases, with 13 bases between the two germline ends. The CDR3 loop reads CASSSYAIYSNQPQHF. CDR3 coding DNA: TGTGCCAGCAGCTCCTATGCCATCTATAGCAATCAGCCCCAGCATTTT.

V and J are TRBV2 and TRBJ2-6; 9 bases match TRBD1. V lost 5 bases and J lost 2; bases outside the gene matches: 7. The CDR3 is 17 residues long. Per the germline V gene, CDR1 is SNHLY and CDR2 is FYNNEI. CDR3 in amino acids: CASSIQGAVTGANVLTF. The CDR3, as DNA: TGTGCCAGCAGTATACAGGGGGCAGTCACTGGGGCCAACGTCCTGACTTTC.

The CDR3 coding sequence is TGTGCCAGCAGCCCGGGGACTAGCGGCCCCTTTGTAGGGGAGACCCAGTACTTC. It encodes CASSPGTSGPFVGETQYF. This chain uses TRBV5-4 with TRBJ2-5; 11 nucleotides match TRBD2. V was pared by 4 bases and J by 5 bases, with 16 bases of the junction left unmatched. The CDR3 covers 18 residues. The germline gives CDR1 SGHNT, CDR2 YYREEE (reference sequence).

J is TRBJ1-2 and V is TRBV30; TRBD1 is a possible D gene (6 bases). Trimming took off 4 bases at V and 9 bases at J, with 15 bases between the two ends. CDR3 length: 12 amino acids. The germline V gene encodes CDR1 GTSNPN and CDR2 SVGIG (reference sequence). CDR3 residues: CAWNPGHRSYTF. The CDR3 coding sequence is TGTGCCTGGAACCCGGGACATCGAAGCTACACCTTC.

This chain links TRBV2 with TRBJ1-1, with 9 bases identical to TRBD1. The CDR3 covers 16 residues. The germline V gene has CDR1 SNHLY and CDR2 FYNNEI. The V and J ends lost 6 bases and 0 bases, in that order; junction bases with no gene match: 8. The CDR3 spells CASSPGQGFLNTEAFF. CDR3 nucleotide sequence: TGTGCCAGCAGCCCGGGACAGGGTTTTTTGAACACTGAAGCTTTCTTT.

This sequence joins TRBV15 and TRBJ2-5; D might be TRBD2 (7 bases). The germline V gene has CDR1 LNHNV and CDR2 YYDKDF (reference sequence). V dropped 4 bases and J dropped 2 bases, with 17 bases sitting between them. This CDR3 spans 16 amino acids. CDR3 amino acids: CATSIPRGAAQETQYF. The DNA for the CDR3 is TGTGCCACCAGCATACCCCGGGGGGCCGCTCAAGAGACCCAGTACTTC. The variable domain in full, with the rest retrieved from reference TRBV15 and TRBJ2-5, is DAMVIQNPRYQVTQFGKPVTLSCSQTLNHNVMYWYQQKSSQAPKLLFHYYDKDFNNEADTPDNFQSRRPNTSFCFLDIRSPGLGDTAMYLCATSIPRGAAQETQYFGPGTRLLVL.

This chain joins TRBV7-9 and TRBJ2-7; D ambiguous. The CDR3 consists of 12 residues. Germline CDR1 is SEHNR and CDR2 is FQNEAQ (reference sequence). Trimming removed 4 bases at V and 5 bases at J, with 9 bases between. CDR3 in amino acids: CASSSDWNEQYF. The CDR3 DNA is TGTGCCAGCAGCTCCGACTGGAACGAGCAGTACTTC.

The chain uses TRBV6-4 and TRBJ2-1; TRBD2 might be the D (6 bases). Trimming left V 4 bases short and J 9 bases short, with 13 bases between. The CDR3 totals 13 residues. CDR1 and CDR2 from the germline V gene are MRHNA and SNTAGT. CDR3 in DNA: TGTGCCAGCAGTGTTGAGGACTACGGTGAGCAGTTCTTC. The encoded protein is CASSVEDYGEQFF.

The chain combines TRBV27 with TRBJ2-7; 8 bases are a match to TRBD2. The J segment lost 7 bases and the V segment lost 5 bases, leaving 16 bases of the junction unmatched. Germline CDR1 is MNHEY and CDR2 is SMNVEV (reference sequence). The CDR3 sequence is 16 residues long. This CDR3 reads CASSTRTGGPSEEQYF. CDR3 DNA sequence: TGTGCCAGCAGTACGCGAACGGGAGGGCCCTCGGAAGAGCAGTACTTC.

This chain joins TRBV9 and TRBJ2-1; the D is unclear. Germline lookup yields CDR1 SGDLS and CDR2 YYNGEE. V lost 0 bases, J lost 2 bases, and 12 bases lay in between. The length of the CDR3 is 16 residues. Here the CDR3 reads CASSVDSSLAYNEQFF. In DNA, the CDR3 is TGTGCCAGCAGCGTAGATAGTAGTCTGGCCTACAATGAGCAGTTCTTC.

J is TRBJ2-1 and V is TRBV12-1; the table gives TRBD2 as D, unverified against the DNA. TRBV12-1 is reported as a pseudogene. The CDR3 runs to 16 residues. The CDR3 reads CASSPSGRNSYNEQFF. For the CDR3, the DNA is TGTGCCAGCAGCCCATCCGGGAGGAACTCCTACAATGAGCAGTTCTTC.

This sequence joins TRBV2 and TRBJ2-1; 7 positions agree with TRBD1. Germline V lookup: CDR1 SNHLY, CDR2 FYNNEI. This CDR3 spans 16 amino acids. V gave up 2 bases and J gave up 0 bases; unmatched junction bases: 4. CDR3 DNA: TGTGCCAGCAGTGAACAGGCAGGGGGCTCCTACAATGAGCAGTTCTTC. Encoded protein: CASSEQAGGSYNEQFF.

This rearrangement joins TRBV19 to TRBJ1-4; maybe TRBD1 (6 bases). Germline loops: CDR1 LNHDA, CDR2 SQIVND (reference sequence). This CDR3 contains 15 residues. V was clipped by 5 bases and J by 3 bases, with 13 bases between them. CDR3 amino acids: CASSSTGLPNEKLFF. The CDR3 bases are TGTGCCAGTAGTTCCACAGGGTTGCCTAATGAAAAACTGTTTTTT.

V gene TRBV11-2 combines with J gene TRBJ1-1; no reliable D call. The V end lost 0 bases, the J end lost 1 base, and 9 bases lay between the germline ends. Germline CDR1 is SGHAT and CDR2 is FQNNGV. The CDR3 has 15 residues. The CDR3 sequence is CASSLDHPGNTEAFF. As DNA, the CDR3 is TGTGCCAGCAGCTTAGATCACCCCGGGAACACTGAAGCTTTCTTT.

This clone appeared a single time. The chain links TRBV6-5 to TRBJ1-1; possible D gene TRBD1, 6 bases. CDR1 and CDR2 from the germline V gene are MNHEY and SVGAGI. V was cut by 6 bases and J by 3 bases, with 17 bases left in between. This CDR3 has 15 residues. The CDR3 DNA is TGTGCCAGCAGGGGTTCGGGGGCGGGGGACACTGAAGCTTTCTTT. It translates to CASRGSGAGDTEAFF.

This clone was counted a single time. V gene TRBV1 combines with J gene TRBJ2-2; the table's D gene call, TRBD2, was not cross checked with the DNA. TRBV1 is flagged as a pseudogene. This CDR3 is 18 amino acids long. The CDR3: CTSSQVPPIAGSTGELFF. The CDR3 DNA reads TGCACCAGCAGCCAAGTCCCCCCAATAGCGGGATCGACCGGGGAGCTGTTTTTT.

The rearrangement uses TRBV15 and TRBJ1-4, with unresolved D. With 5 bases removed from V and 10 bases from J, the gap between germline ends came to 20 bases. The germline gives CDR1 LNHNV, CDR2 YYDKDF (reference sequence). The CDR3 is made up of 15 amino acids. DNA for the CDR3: TGTGCCACCAGCGGCCCCTTGTCCCAGGTGGGAAAACTGTTTTTT. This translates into CATSGPLSQVGKLFF.

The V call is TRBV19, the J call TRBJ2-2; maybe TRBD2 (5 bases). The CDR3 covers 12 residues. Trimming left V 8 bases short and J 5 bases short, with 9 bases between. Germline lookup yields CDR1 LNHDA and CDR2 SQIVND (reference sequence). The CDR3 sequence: CASERGTGELFF. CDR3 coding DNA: TGTGCCAGTGAACGGGGAACCGGGGAGCTGTTTTTT.

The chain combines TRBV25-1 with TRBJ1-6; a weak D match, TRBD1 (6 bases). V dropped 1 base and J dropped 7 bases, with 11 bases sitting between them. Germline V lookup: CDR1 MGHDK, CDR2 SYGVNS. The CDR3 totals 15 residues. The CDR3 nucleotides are TGTGCCAGCAGTGAATTTAGGGGGGGCAATTCACCCCTCCACTTT. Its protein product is CASSEFRGGNSPLHF.